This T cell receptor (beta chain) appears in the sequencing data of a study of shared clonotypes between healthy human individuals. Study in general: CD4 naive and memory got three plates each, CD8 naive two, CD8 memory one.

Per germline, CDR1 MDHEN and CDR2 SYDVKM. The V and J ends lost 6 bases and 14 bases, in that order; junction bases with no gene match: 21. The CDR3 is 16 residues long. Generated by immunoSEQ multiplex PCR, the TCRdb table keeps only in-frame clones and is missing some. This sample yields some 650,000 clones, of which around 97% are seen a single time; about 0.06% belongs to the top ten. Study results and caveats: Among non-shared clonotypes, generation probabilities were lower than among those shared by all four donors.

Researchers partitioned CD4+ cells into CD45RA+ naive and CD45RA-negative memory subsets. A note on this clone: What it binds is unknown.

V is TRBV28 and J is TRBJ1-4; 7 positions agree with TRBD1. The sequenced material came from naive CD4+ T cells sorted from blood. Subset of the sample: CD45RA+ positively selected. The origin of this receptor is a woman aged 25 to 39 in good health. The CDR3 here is CASRGAGQSNQERLFF. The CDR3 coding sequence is TGTGCCAGCAGGGGGGCGGGACAGAGCAACCAAGAGAGGCTGTTTTTT.